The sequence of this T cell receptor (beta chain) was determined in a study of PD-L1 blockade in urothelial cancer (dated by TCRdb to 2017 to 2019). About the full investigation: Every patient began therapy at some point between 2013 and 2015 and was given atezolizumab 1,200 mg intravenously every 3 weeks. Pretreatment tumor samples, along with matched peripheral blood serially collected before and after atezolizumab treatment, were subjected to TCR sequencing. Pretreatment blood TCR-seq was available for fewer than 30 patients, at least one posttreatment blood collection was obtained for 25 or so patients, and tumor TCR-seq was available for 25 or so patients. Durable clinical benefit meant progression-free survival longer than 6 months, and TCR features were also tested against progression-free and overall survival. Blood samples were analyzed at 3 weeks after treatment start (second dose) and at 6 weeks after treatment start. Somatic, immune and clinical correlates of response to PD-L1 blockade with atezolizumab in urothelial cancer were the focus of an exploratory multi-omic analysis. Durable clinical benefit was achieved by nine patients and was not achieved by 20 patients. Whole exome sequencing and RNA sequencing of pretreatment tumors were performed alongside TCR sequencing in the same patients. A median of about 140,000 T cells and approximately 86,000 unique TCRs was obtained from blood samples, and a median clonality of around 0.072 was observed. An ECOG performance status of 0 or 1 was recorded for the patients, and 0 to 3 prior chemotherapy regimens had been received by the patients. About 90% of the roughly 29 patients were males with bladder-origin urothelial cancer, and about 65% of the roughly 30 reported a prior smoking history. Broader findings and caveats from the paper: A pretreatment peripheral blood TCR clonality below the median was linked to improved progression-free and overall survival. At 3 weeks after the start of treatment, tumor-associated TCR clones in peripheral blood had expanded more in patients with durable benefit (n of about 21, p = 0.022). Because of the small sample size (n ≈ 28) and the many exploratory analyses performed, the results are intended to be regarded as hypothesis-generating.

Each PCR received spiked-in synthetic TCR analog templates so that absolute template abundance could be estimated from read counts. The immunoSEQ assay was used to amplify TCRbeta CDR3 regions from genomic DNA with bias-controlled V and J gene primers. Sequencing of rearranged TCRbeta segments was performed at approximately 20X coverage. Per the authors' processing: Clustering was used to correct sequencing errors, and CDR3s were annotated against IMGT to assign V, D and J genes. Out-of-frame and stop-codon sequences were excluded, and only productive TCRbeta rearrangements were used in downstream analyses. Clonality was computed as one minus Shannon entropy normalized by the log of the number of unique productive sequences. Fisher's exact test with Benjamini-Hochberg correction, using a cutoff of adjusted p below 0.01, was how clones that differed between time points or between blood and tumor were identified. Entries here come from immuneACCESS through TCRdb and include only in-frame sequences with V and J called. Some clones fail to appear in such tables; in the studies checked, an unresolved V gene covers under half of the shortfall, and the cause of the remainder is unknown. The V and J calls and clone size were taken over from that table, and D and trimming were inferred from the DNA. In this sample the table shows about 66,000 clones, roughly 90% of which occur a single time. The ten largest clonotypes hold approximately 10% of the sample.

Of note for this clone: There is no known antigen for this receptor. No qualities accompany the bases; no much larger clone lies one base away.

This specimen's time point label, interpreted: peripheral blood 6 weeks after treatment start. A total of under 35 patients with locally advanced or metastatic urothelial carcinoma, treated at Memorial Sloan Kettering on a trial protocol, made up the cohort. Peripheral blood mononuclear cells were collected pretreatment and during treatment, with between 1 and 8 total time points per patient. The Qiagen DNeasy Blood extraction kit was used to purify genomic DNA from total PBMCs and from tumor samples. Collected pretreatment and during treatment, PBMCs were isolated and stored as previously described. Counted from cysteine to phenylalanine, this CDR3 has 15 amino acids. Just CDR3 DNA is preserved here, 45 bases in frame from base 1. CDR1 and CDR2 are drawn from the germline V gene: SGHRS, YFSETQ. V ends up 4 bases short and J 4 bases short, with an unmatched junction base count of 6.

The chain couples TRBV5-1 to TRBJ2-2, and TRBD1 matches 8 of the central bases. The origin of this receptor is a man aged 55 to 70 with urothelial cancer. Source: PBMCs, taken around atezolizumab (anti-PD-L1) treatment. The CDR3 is CASSTGQGGTGELFF. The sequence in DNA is TGCGCCAGCAGCACCGGACAGGGTGGCACCGGGGAGCTGTTTTTT.